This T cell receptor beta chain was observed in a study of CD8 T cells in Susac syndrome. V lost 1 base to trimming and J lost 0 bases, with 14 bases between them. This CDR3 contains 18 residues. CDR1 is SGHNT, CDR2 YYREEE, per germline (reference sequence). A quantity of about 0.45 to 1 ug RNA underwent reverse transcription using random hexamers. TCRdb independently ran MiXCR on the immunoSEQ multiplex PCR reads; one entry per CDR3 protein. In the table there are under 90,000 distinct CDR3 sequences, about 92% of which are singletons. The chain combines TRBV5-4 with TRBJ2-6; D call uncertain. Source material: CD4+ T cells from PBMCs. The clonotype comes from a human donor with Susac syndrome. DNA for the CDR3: TGTGCCAGCAGCTTGCGTCGGGCCCTCCTCTCTGGGGCCAACGTCCTGACTTTC. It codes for CASSLRRALLSGANVLTF.